This T cell receptor (beta chain) emerged from a study of beta chain features in type 1 diabetes. All of the isolated RNA was reverse transcribed, so expressed TCRB transcripts were sequenced. Produced via immunoSEQ multiplex PCR; TCRdb's table is partial and in-frame only. The sample gives a few hundred thousand clones, approximately 24% of which show up once; 0.012% is in the top ten. As to this clone: Its antigen is not known.

Study-level results: Compared with healthy donors, patients appeared to share more similar naive, central memory and regulatory TCRB repertoires. Shorter TCRB CDR3s, moderately but significantly so, were found in Type 1 diabetes patients in all four CD4+ subsets. The study found fewer insertions and more deletions at VDJ junctions in type 1 diabetes patients.

The CDR3 runs 14 residues. Deletions cut 7 bases from V and 0 bases from J, with 10 bases between. Per germline, CDR1 LNHDA and CDR2 SQIVND (reference sequence). The sample comprised naive CD4+ T cells from blood. This clonotype was sampled from a woman aged 30 to 39 with type 1 diabetes. The chain joins TRBV19 to TRBJ1-5; perhaps TRBD1 as D (5 bases). The CDR3 nucleotides are TGTGCCAGTACCCCAGGGTCTAGCAATCAGCCCCAGCATTTT. Protein: CASTPGSSNQPQHF.